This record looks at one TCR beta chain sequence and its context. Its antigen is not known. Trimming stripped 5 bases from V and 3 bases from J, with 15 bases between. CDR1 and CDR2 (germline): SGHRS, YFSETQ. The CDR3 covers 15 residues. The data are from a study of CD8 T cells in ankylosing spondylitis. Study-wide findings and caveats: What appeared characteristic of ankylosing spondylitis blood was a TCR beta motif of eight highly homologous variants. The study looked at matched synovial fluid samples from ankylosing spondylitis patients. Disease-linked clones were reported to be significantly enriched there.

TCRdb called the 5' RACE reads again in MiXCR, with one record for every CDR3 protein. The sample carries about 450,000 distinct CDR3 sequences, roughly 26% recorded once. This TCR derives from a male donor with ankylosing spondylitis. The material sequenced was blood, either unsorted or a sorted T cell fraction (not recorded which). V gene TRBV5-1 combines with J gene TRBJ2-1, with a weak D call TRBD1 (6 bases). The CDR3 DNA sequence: TGCGCCAGCAGACCTAGGGGGTCTCACTACAATGAGCAGTTCTTC. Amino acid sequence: CASRPRGSHYNEQFF.